This T cell receptor beta chain was captured by sequencing in a study of blood T cell repertoires in COVID-19 (dated by TCRdb to 2018 to 2020). Some background on the complete study: Samples covering the acute and convalescent phases of COVID-19 were provided by collaborators in the United States, Italy and Spain. The prospective study material was composed of cDNA or gDNA derived from T cells, B-cell-depleted T cells, or PBMCs. Subjects who had been exposed to COVID-19, were actively infected with it, or had recovered from it provided the deeply sampled blood TCRbeta repertoires that made up the dataset. The repertoires were released in a freely available public database meant as a resource for research on the immune response to SARS-CoV-2. The samples were drawn from the first 160 participants of the ongoing ImmuneRACE study and from 950 to 1,500 subjects provided by 6 global collaborators. Nearly every sample came with metadata listing a de-identified subject ID, COVID-19 status, age in years and sex. Where available, HLA class I and class II types were obtained from metadata supplied by the sample provider rather than from assay-based typing. What the study reported, not specific to this receptor: How much clinical and demographic metadata was included differed by source and by participant, and the metadata was provided uncurated.

TCRbeta CDR3 regions were amplified from genomic DNA using the immunoSEQ Assay, a bias-controlled multiplex PCR. Under the source paper's analysis protocol: The number of nucleated cells in each sample was estimated by amplification of reference gene primers within the assay. Sequence reads were collapsed and filtered to measure the absolute abundance of every unique TCRbeta CDR3 rearrangement. For each sample, productive Simpson clonality was calculated as the square root of Simpson's diversity index across productive rearrangements. TCRdb retrieved this table from immuneACCESS and kept in-frame rearrangements only. Not all clones are present; in checked studies, unresolved V genes account for under half, and no reason is known for the remainder. For V, J and clone size, that table is used; D and trimming come from the DNA. The sample contains 95,000 to 150,000 clones, 70% to 85% of them found a single time. About 5% of the sample lies in the top ten.

This clone was recorded only once. The target of this receptor is not known. Per-base qualities were not stored, and no clone one base away is much larger. Whole blood was collected in K2EDTA tubes by collaborating institutions according to the institutions' own protocols. Collaborator samples were shipped for TCRbeta analysis as frozen whole blood, isolated PBMCs, or DNA extracted from either sample type. The germline V gene yields KGHSH for CDR1 and LQKENI for CDR2. From the cysteine through the phenylalanine, the CDR3 covers 14 amino acids. This entry keeps only the CDR3 DNA: 42 bases, framed from base 1. V was cut back by 4 bases and J by 4 bases, leaving a gap of 13 bases between them.

Material: peripheral blood. The TCR sequence derives from a woman in her 70s with acute or convalescent COVID-19. The chain is made from TRBV18 and TRBJ1-2, with no D gene named confidently. The nucleotide sequence reads as follows: TGTGCCAGCTCACTAAGTCAGGATTTCTATGGCTACACCTTC. Protein translation: CASSLSQDFYGYTF. Full variable domain (CDR3 extended with the reference TRBV18 and TRBJ1-2 proteins): NAGVMQNPRHLVRRRGQEARLRCSPMKGHSHVYWYRQLPEEGLKFMVYLQKENIIDESGMPKERFSAEFPKEGPSILRIQQVVRGDSAAYFCASSLSQDFYGYTFGSGTRLTVV.